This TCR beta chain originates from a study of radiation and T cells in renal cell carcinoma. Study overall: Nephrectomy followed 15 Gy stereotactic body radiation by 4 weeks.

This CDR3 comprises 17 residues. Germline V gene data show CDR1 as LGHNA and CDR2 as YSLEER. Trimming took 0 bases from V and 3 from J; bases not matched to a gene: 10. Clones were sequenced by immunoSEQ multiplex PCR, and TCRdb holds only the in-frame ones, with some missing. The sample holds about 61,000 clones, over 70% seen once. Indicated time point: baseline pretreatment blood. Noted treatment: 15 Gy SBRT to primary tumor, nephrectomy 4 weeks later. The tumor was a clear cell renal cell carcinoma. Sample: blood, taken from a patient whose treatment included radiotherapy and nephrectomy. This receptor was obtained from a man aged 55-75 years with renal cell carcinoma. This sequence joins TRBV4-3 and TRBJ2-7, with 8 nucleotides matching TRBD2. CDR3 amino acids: CASSQDGSGGPHYEQYF. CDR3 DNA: TGCGCCAGCAGCCAAGATGGGAGCGGGGGACCTCACTACGAGCAGTACTTC.